These 16 T cell receptor beta chains were all obtained from the same sample, sequenced in a study of blood T cell repertoires in COVID-19 (dated by TCRdb to the early 2020s). Receptor libraries were prepared by the immunoSEQ multiplex PCR assay. Here the immuneACCESS table is served through TCRdb, limited to in-frame sequences with V and J called. Missing clones are a known gap in these copies; in checked studies unresolved V genes cover under half, and the rest lacks a known reason. This sample gives more than 200,000 clones in total; around 86% of them show up just once. The top ten constitute around 7% of the sample. The sample comprised PBMCs or T cells enriched from blood (not recorded which). The receptors were gathered from a man aged 25 to 40 in a cohort exposed to, infected with or recovered from COVID-19 (not recorded which).

The chain links TRBV28 to TRBJ1-2; 10 nucleotides line up with TRBD1. The V gene's germline CDR1 is MDHEN and CDR2 SYDVKM. There are 16 residues in the CDR3. V was pared by 3 bases and J by 8 bases, with 12 bases of the junction left unmatched. The CDR3, as DNA: TGTGCCAGCAGTTTCATCGGGACAGGGGCCCATTTGGGCTACACCTTC. As protein: CASSFIGTGAHLGYTF.

The rearrangement links TRBV9 to TRBJ2-1, with TRBD2 as a possible D gene (5 bases). CDR3 length: 11 residues. V lost 4 bases and J lost 10, with 9 bases in between. Germline CDR1 reads SGDLS; CDR2 reads YYNGEE. Here the CDR3 reads CASSPGGEQFF. CDR3 DNA: TGTGCCAGCAGCCCAGGAGGAGAGCAGTTCTTC. Together with reference TRBV9 and TRBJ2-1, the CDR3 gives the full variable domain: DSGVTQTPKHLITATGQRVTLRCSPRSGDLSVYWYQQSLDQGLQFLIQYYNGEERAKGNILERFSAQQFPDLHSELNLSSLELGDSALYFCASSPGGEQFFGPGTRLTVL.

V and J are TRBV6-1 and TRBJ2-5; TRBD1 is a possible D gene (6 bases). This CDR3 contains 20 residues. V lost 4 bases to trimming and J lost 4 bases, with 31 bases between them. Germline V gives CDR1 MNHNS, CDR2 SASEGT. CDR3 sequence: CASSGGTYRAPLIRGETQYF. The CDR3 nucleotides are TGTGCCAGCAGTGGAGGAACCTACAGGGCCCCCCTCATAAGGGGAGAGACCCAGTACTTC.

The chain couples TRBV28 to TRBJ1-1; 7 bases map to TRBD1. CDR3 length equals 15 residues. Trimming removed 8 bases from V and 0 bases from J; junction bases left unmatched: 9. CDR1 and CDR2 from the germline V gene are MDHEN and SYDVKM. DNA for the CDR3: TGTGCCAGCGCCTTACCGGGACAGTTGAACACTGAAGCTTTCTTT. It is translated as CASALPGQLNTEAFF.

The V gene is TRBV10-3, the J gene TRBJ1-5, with D tentatively TRBD1 (6 bases). V lost 3 bases and J 3 bases, leaving 12 bases between the germline ends. From germline, CDR1 is ENHRY and CDR2 SYGVKD. The length of the CDR3 is 15 residues. CDR3 sequence: CAISETGFANQPQHF. In DNA, the CDR3 is TGTGCCATCAGTGAAACAGGGTTCGCCAATCAGCCCCAGCATTTT.

The chain has TRBV7-3 and TRBJ2-3, with D tentatively TRBD1 (6 bases). CDR1 is SGHTA, CDR2 FQGTGA, per germline. V lost 5 bases and J lost 4, with 13 bases in between. This CDR3 is built from 14 residues. CDR3 bases: TGTGCCAGCAGCGACGGACAGTGGTCAGATACGCAGTATTTT. Amino acid sequence: CASSDGQWSDTQYF.

This clone was picked up a small number of times. This chain joins TRBV29-1 and TRBJ1-5, with TRBD1 matching over 9 bases. Germline-derived CDR1 and CDR2 are SQVTM and ANQGSEA. CDR3 length equals 15 residues. V shed 6 bases and J 1 base; nucleotides not matched to a gene: 7. The CDR3 DNA reads TGCAGCGTCCTGGCGGGACAGGGAAGCAATCAGCCCCAGCATTTT. It encodes CSVLAGQGSNQPQHF.

The chain carries TRBV3-1 (or the pseudogene TRBV3-2) and TRBJ2-3, with TRBD1 matching 7 bases. The CDR3 sequence is 15 residues long. Germline loops: CDR1 LGHDT, CDR2 YNNKEL (reference sequence). J was trimmed by 2 bases and V by 1 base; bases with no gene match: 3. The CDR3 nucleotides read TGTGCCAGCAGCCAAGGGGACAGCCACACAGATACGCAGTATTTT. Protein product: CASSQGDSHTDTQYF.

V gene TRBV7-6 combines with J gene TRBJ2-2, with D possibly being TRBD2 (6 bases). The germline V gene encodes CDR1 SGHVS and CDR2 FNYEAQ. The CDR3 runs to 16 residues. Trimming took off 2 bases at V and 6 bases at J, with 16 bases between the two ends. The CDR3 protein is CASSLPSASIAGELFF. The CDR3 nucleotides read TGTGCCAGCAGCTTACCTAGCGCTTCGATTGCCGGGGAGCTGTTTTTT.

The chain carries TRBV7-3 and TRBJ2-6, with a tentative D call TRBD1 (6 bases). Germline loops: CDR1 SGHTA, CDR2 FQGTGA. The CDR3 extends over 17 amino acids. V shed 5 bases and J shed 1 base, with 15 bases lying between them. CDR3 loop: CASSPRQGSSGANVLTF. The CDR3 coding sequence is TGTGCCAGCAGCCCCCGGCAGGGGAGTTCTGGGGCCAACGTCCTGACTTTC. Full variable domain (remainder filled in from reference TRBV7-3 and TRBJ2-6): GAGVSQTPSNKVTEKGKYVELRCDPISGHTALYWYRQSLGQGPEFLIYFQGTGAADDSGLPNDRFFAVRPEGSVSTLKIQRTERGDSAVYLCASSPRQGSSGANVLTFGAGSRLTVL.

The gene calls are TRBV18 and TRBJ2-7, with D possibly TRBD1 on 6 matching bases. The germline gives CDR1 KGHSH, CDR2 LQKENI. The CDR3 contains 15 residues. V lost 2 bases to trimming and J lost 3 bases, with 14 bases between them. The CDR3 DNA sequence: TGTGCCAGCTCACCAATGGGGGCGCAGGTCTACGAGCAGTACTTC. This sequence encodes CASSPMGAQVYEQYF.

This rearrangement joins TRBV29-1 to TRBJ2-6; 7 positions agree with TRBD2. Germline CDR1 SQVTM, CDR2 ANQGSEA. CDR3 size: 14 residues. Trimming cost V 7 bases and J 8 bases; bases outside gene matches: 11. CDR3 coding DNA: TGCAGCGCCGCGGGACTACGAGGTTCCAACGTCCTGACTTTC. Amino acid sequence: CSAAGLRGSNVLTF.

The rearrangement joins TRBV28 to TRBJ1-1; D remains unclear. CDR3 size: 11 residues. Germline V gene data show CDR1 as MDHEN and CDR2 as SYDVKM. The CDR3 loop is CATRGNTEAFF. In DNA, the CDR3 is TGTGCTACTCGGGGGAACACTGAAGCTTTCTTT.

This clone was seen only once. V and J are TRBV7-9 and TRBJ2-3; D is unclear. CDR3 length: 12 amino acids. Per the germline V gene, CDR1 is SEHNR and CDR2 is FQNEAQ (reference sequence). The ends were cut back, 1 base at V and 10 bases at J, with 9 bases in the middle. CDR3 loop: CASSLGPEAQYF. In DNA form, the CDR3 reads TGTGCCAGCAGCTTAGGGCCAGAGGCGCAGTATTTT. The variable domain in full, with the rest retrieved from reference TRBV7-9 and TRBJ2-3, is DTGVSQNPRHKITKRGQNVTFRCDPISEHNRLYWYRQTLGQGPEFLTYFQNEAQLEKSRLLSDRFSAERPKGSFSTLEIQRTEQGDSAMYLCASSLGPEAQYFGPGTRLTVL.

DNA for the CDR3: TGCGCCAGCTCCACCGGGAGAGGGTTGGGCCAAGAGACCCAGTACTTC. Encoded protein: CASSTGRGLGQETQYF. This chain uses TRBV4-3 with TRBJ2-5; D might be TRBD2 (6 bases). Germline CDR1 and CDR2: LGHNA and YSLEER. Trimming stripped 8 bases from V and 1 base from J, with 20 bases between. The CDR3 extends over 16 amino acids.

The DNA for the CDR3 is TGTGCCACTAGCTCCGCGCTAGCCAAAAACATTCAGTACTTC. It is translated as CATSSALAKNIQYF. The V and J genes are TRBV15 and TRBJ2-4; unclear D gene. CDR3 size: 14 residues. V lost 9 bases and J 0 bases, leaving 12 bases between the germline ends. The germline V gene has CDR1 LNHNV and CDR2 YYDKDF (reference sequence).